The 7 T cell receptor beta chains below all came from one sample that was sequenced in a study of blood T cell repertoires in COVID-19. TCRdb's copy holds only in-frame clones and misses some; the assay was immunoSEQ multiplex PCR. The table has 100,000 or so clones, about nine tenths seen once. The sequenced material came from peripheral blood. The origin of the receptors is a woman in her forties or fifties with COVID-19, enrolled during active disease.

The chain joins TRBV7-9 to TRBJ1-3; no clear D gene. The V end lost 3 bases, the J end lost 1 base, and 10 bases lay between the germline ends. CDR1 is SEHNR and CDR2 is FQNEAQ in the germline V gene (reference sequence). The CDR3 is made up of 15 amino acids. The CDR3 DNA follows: TGTGCCAGCAGCTTTCAGGCGCTGTCTGGAAACACCATATATTTT. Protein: CASSFQALSGNTIYF.

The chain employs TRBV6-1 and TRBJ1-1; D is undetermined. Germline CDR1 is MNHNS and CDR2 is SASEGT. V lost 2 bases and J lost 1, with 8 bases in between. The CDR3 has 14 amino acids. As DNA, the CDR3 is TGTGCCAGCAGTGAACGGGGAGGGAACACTGAAGCTTTCTTT. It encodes CASSERGGNTEAFF.

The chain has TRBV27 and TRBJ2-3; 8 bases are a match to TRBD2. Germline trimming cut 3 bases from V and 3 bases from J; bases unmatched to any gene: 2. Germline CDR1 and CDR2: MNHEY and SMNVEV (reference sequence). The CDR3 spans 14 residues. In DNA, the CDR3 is TGTGCCAGCAGTTTCGAGCGGGGGACAGATACGCAGTATTTT. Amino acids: CASSFERGTDTQYF.

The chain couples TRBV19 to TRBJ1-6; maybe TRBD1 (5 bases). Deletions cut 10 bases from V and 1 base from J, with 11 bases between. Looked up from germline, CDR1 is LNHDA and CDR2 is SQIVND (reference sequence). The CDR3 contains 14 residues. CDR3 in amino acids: CATRGGSYNSPLHF. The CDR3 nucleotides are TGTGCCACACGGGGGGGTTCCTATAATTCACCCCTCCACTTT.

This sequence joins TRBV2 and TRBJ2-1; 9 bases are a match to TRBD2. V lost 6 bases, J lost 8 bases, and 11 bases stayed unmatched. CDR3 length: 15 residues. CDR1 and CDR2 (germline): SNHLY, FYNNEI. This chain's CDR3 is CASRKVAGVWDEQFF. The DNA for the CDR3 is TGTGCCAGCAGGAAGGTAGCGGGGGTCTGGGATGAGCAGTTCTTC.

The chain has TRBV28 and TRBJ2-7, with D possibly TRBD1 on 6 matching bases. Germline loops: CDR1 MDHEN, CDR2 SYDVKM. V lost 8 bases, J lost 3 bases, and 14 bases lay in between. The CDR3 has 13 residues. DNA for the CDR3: TGTGCCAGCCACGACAGGCTGTTCTACGAGCAGTACTTC. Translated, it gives CASHDRLFYEQYF.

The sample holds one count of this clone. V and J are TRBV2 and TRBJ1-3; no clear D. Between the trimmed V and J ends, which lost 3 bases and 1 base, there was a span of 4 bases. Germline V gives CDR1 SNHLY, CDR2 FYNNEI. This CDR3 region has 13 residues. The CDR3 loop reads CASSDRSGNTIYF. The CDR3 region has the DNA TGTGCCAGCAGTGACCGGTCTGGAAACACCATATATTTT.